The 17 T cell receptor beta chains below come from one sample, sequenced in a study of OX40 agonist ivuxolimab in advanced cancers. Profiling relied on immunoSEQ multiplex PCR, and the TCRdb table lists in-frame clones only, not all of them. The sample comprises some 59,000 clones, roughly 90% of which are singletons, and approximately 7.9% rests with the top ten. The input for sequencing was CD4+ or CD8+ T cells sorted from blood, taken in a trial of the OX40 agonist ivuxolimab. These receptors were collected from an adult with an advanced solid tumor such as melanoma, head and neck, liver or kidney cancer.

V and J are TRBV21-1 and TRBJ1-6; the table's D gene call, TRBD1, was not cross checked with the DNA. TRBV21-1 is reported as a pseudogene. There are 15 residues in the CDR3. Written as DNA, the CDR3 is TGTGCCAGCATACAGGCCTCCAAGGATGGTTCACCCCTCCACTTT. This gives the protein CASIQASKDGSPLHF.

The rearrangement links TRBV7-8 to TRBJ2-3; D could derive from TRBD1 or TRBD2 (5 bases each). The germline V gene encodes CDR1 SGHVS and CDR2 FQNEAQ. V was shortened by 1 base and J by 2 bases, with 7 bases between the two germline ends. CDR3 length equals 14 residues. DNA for the CDR3: TGTGCCAGCAGCTTAGGAGGGGACACAGATACGCAGTATTTT. It codes for CASSLGGDTDTQYF.

V and J are TRBV13 and TRBJ1-2, with no clear D. Trimming removed 0 bases at V and 6 bases at J, with 11 bases between. This CDR3 is built from 14 residues. Germline V gene lookup returns CDR1 PRHDT and CDR2 FYEKMQ (reference sequence). The CDR3 region is CASSLGTILDGYTF. In DNA form, the CDR3 reads TGTGCCAGCAGCTTAGGGACAATCTTAGATGGCTACACCTTC. Filled out from reference TRBV13 and TRBJ1-2, the complete variable domain reads AAGVIQSPRHLIKEKRETATLKCYPIPRHDTVYWYQQGPGQDPQFLISFYEKMQSDKGSIPDRFSAQQFSDYHSELNMSSLELGDSALYFCASSLGTILDGYTFGSGTRLTVV.

The chain joins TRBV9 to TRBJ2-5; 9 positions agree with TRBD1. Per the germline V gene, CDR1 is SGDLS and CDR2 is YYNGEE. This CDR3 is 13 amino acids long. V shed 3 bases and J 9 bases; nucleotides not matched to a gene: 6. CDR3 residues: CASSDWTGEAQYF. CDR3 in DNA: TGTGCCAGCAGCGACTGGACAGGGGAGGCCCAGTACTTC.

This chain joins TRBV13 and TRBJ2-3; 11 bases match TRBD2. CDR1 and CDR2 from the germline V gene are PRHDT and FYEKMQ (reference sequence). With 8 bases clipped from V and 6 bases from J, the junction kept 19 bases outside the gene matches. This CDR3 is built from 18 residues. The CDR3 loop reads CASRRFYLAGGSMDTQYF. Written as DNA, the CDR3 is TGTGCCAGCCGTCGGTTCTATCTAGCGGGAGGTTCCATGGATACGCAGTATTTT.

This clone was seen more than once but under ten times. V and J are TRBV10-3 and TRBJ1-1; D ambiguous. Per the germline V gene, CDR1 is ENHRY and CDR2 is SYGVKD. The CDR3 is 13 residues long. Trimming pared 11 bases from V and 0 bases from J, leaving 13 bases between. CDR3 amino acids: CAVYSSMNTEAFF. The CDR3 DNA reads TGTGCCGTCTATTCGTCCATGAACACTGAAGCTTTCTTT.

CDR3 in DNA: TGTGCTAGTGGTGTAAGCGCTGCAGGACAAAGTCGGGCCAACGTCCTGACTTTC. Protein sequence: CASGVSAAGQSRANVLTF. This chain uses TRBV12-5 with TRBJ2-6; possibly TRBD1 for D (5 bases). The CDR3 consists of 18 residues. Trimming pared 5 bases from V and 5 bases from J, leaving 22 bases between. Per germline, CDR1 LGHNT and CDR2 FRNRAP.

The genes are TRBV5-4 and TRBJ1-2; TRBD1 is a possible D gene (6 bases). CDR1 SGHNT and CDR2 YYREEE come from the germline V gene (reference sequence). Between the trimmed V and J ends, which lost 3 bases and 3 bases, there was a span of 15 bases. This CDR3 contains 15 residues. The DNA of the CDR3 is TGTGCCAGCAGCTCGGAGGGGGGCGGATACTATGGCTACACCTTC. This sequence encodes CASSSEGGGYYGYTF.

This chain joins TRBV11-3 and TRBJ2-1, with TRBD1 identical over 7 bases. Germline-derived CDR1 and CDR2 are SGHNT and YENEEA. The CDR3 is 15 amino acids. With V trimmed by 5 bases and J by 0 bases, 4 bases remained unmatched. CDR3 nucleotide sequence: TGTGCCAGCAGCCCCGGGACAGACTCCTACAATGAGCAGTTCTTC. It translates to CASSPGTDSYNEQFF. The full variable domain, its missing parts supplied by reference TRBV11-3 and TRBJ2-1, is EAGVVQSPRYKIIEKKQPVAFWCNPISGHNTLYWYLQNLGQGPELLIRYENEEAVDDSQLPKDRFSAERLKGVDSTLKIQPAELGDSAVYLCASSPGTDSYNEQFFGPGTRLTVL.

With regard to this clone: The junction departs from germline at one end; a sequencing error may be responsible. The chain links TRBV7-7 to TRBJ2-1; a possible D gene is TRBD2 (5 bases). CDR3 length equals 16 residues. Per germline, CDR1 SSHAT and CDR2 FNYEAQ (reference sequence). CDR3 DNA sequence: TGTGCTAGCAGCTTAGGCCTCGCGGGTACTAACAATGAGCAGTTCTTC. Residues: CASSLGLAGTNNEQFF.

V usage is TRBV7-8 and J usage is TRBJ1-5; D is perhaps TRBD1 (5 bases). The CDR3 sequence is 15 residues long. The V and J ends lost 5 bases and 4 bases respectively, with 15 bases between them. In germline, CDR1 is SGHVS, CDR2 FQNEAQ. The CDR3 nucleotides read TGTGCCAGCAGCGAGGAGTGGGACCTTAATCAGCCCCAGCATTTT. It yields the protein CASSEEWDLNQPQHF.

J is TRBJ2-7 and V is TRBV7-9; a weak D match, TRBD1 (6 bases). CDR3 size: 15 residues. Germline CDR1 SEHNR, CDR2 FQNEAQ (reference sequence). Trimming stripped 5 bases from V and 2 bases from J, with 16 bases between. CDR3 residues: CASSADWDIAYEQYF. CDR3 bases: TGTGCCAGCAGCGCTGATTGGGACATAGCCTACGAGCAGTACTTC. Based on the CDR3 plus reference TRBV7-9 and TRBJ2-7, the full variable domain is DTGVSQNPRHKITKRGQNVTFRCDPISEHNRLYWYRQTLGQGPEFLTYFQNEAQLEKSRLLSDRFSAERPKGSFSTLEIQRTEQGDSAMYLCASSADWDIAYEQYFGPGTRLTVT.

The V gene is TRBV6-6, the J gene TRBJ1-1; D remains ambiguous. The CDR3 covers 12 residues. CDR1 is MNHNY and CDR2 is SVGAGI in the germline V gene (reference sequence). The germline V and J ends were trimmed by 3 bases and 6 bases, with 8 bases remaining between them. The CDR3 DNA sequence: TGTGCCAGCAGTTATGTCAGTGCTGAAGCTTTCTTT. This encodes CASSYVSAEAFF.

The rearrangement joins TRBV5-1 to TRBJ2-3; either TRBD1 or TRBD2 may fit D (5 bases each). Trimming pared 4 bases from V and 3 bases from J, leaving 18 bases between. Germline lookup yields CDR1 SGHRS and CDR2 YFSETQ. CDR3 length: 16 amino acids. The CDR3 DNA follows: TGCGCCAGCAGCACGAGGGGACCACCAGGGACAGATACGCAGTATTTT. Translation: CASSTRGPPGTDTQYF.

The gene calls are TRBV6-1 and TRBJ1-5; TRBD1 matches 8 bases. The germline CDR1 and CDR2 sequences are MNHNS and SASEGT. The CDR3 has 15 residues. V lost 4 bases to trimming and J lost 6 bases; unmatched junction nucleotides: 8. The CDR3 coding sequence is TGTGCCAGCAGTGCCGGGACAGGCAATCGTCAGCCCCAGCATTTT. It is translated as CASSAGTGNRQPQHF.

This chain connects TRBV29-1 to TRBJ2-2; D ambiguous. V was cut by 5 bases and J by 1 base, with 5 bases left in between. The CDR3 length is 12 residues. The germline CDR1 and CDR2 sequences are SQVTM and ANQGSEA. DNA of the CDR3: TGCAGCGTTTACTGGAACACCGGGGAGCTGTTTTTT. As protein: CSVYWNTGELFF.

The chain carries TRBV5-4 and TRBJ2-7, with TRBD1 matching 8 bases. This CDR3 has 14 amino acids. Trimming at V came to 1 base and at J to 5 bases, leaving 5 bases not matched to a gene. CDR1 is SGHNT, CDR2 YYREEE, per germline (reference sequence). The CDR3 loop is CASSLQGASDEQYF. Here the CDR3 DNA reads TGTGCCAGCAGCTTGCAGGGGGCGAGCGACGAGCAGTACTTC.